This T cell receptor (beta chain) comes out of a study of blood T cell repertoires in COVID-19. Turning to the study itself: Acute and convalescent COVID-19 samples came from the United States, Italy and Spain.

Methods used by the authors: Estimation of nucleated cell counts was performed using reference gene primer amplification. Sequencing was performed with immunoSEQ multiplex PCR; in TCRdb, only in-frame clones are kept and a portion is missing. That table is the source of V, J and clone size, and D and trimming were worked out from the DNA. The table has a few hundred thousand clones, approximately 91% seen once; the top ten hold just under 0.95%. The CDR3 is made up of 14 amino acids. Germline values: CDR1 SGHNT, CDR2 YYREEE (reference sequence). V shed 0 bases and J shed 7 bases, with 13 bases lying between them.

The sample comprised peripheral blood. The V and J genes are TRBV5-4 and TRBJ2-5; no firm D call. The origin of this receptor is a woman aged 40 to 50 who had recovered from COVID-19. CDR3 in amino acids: CASSLGMFTGTQYF. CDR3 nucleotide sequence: TGTGCCAGCAGCTTGGGGATGTTTACGGGGACCCAGTACTTC.